This T cell receptor beta chain was captured by sequencing in a study of read filtering for tumor transcriptome and immune sequencing. Study-level background: R-ISS stage counts were fewer than ten for I, about 15 for II, roughly seven for III.

Molecular barcoded adaptors covering alpha/delta and beta/gamma chains were used on approximately 400 ng RNA. TCRdb re-called the reads with MiXCR, one entry per CDR3 protein. The sample has roughly 49,000 distinct CDR3 sequences, 20% seen once; the top ten hold less than 45%. Sampling of bone marrow took place during active disease in every patient. The study's findings and limits: Without single-read clonotypes, shared clonotype proportions correlated more between IR-seq and RNA-seq.

This CDR3 has 14 residues. The germline CDR1 and CDR2 sequences are SEHNR and FQNEAQ (reference sequence). V lost 5 bases and J 2 bases, leaving 10 bases between the germline ends. In its sample, this clonotype was seen many times. What it recognizes is unknown. This receptor was obtained from a donor aged 40 or over with multiple myeloma. The chain has TRBV7-9 and TRBJ1-5, with a weak D call TRBD1 (6 bases). The specimen was a population of CD138-negative cells sorted from bone marrow. CDR3 sequence (DNA): TGTGCCAGCAGCCTGAAGGGGGGCAATCAGCCCCAGCATTTT. Amino acid sequence: CASSLKGGNQPQHF.